The rows below give T cell receptor beta chains drawn from one sample of a study of vaccination effects on CD4 cells after COVID-19. The method was immunoSEQ multiplex PCR; TCRdb's version includes in-frame clones alone and lacks a portion of them. In the table there are about 40,000 clones, around 70% of which are singletons. The antigens these receptors bind are not known. The sample in question was CD4+ T cells from PBMCs cultured with SARS-CoV-2 spike peptides, obtained before COVID-19 vaccination. The receptors were sampled from a human donor who received a COVID-19 vaccine. The CDR3 runs from the conserved cysteine through the conserved F or W. The order of the fields is CDR3 length, J gene, V gene, D gene, CDR3 protein. The D gene is left open where the match is weak.

CDR3 length: 17
J gene: TRBJ2-7
V gene: TRBV4-2
D gene: TRBD1
CDR3 protein: CASSQAYLTGEKYEQYF

CDR3 length: 15
J gene: TRBJ2-3
V gene: TRBV7-2
D gene: NA
CDR3 protein: CASSPEDYLRHTQYF

CDR3 length: 12
J gene: TRBJ2-3
V gene: TRBV5-6
D gene: NA
CDR3 protein: CASSLGADTQYF

CDR3 length: 13
J gene: TRBJ2-6
V gene: TRBV12-3/TRBV12-4
D gene: TRBD1
CDR3 protein: CASRPGQGDVLTF

CDR3 length: 18
J gene: TRBJ1-1
V gene: TRBV4-3
D gene: NA
CDR3 protein: CASSQGGGWDNARTEAFF

CDR3 length: 14
J gene: TRBJ2-5
V gene: TRBV2
D gene: TRBD2
CDR3 protein: CASNRLAGLETQYF

CDR3 length: 14
J gene: TRBJ2-1
V gene: TRBV4-3
D gene: TRBD2
CDR3 protein: CASSLLGTSQEQFF

CDR3 length: 12
J gene: TRBJ1-2
V gene: TRBV28
D gene: NA
CDR3 protein: CASMTDPYGYTF

CDR3 length: 13
J gene: TRBJ2-7
V gene: TRBV12-3/TRBV12-4
D gene: NA
CDR3 protein: CASSLAVDYEQYF

CDR3 length: 14
J gene: TRBJ1-6
V gene: TRBV7-9
D gene: NA
CDR3 protein: CASSRDWKTSPLHF

CDR3 length: 17
J gene: TRBJ1-6
V gene: TRBV27
D gene: NA
CDR3 protein: CASSYSVAPIHNSPLHF

CDR3 length: 17
J gene: TRBJ2-5
V gene: TRBV7-6
D gene: TRBD2
CDR3 protein: CASSLVRLAGGRETQYF

CDR3 length: 18
J gene: TRBJ1-5
V gene: TRBV6-1
D gene: NA
CDR3 protein: CASSDRARIRYSNQPQHF

CDR3 length: 17
J gene: TRBJ2-1
V gene: TRBV11-2
D gene: TRBD2
CDR3 protein: CASSFFLAGGSYNEQFF

CDR3 length: 11
J gene: TRBJ1-1
V gene: TRBV20-1
D gene: NA
CDR3 protein: CSARDGEVSGF

CDR3 length: 16
J gene: TRBJ2-3
V gene: TRBV3-1/TRBV3-2
D gene: TRBD2
CDR3 protein: CASSAPGTSVADTQYF

CDR3 length: 18
J gene: TRBJ1-3
V gene: TRBV12-1
D gene: NA
CDR3 protein: CASSPGGPSDTSGNTIYF

CDR3 length: 15
J gene: TRBJ1-3
V gene: TRBV7-9
D gene: TRBD1
CDR3 protein: CASSQTGGLGNTIYF

CDR3 length: 13
J gene: TRBJ1-2
V gene: TRBV19
D gene: NA
CDR3 protein: CASRKDANYGYTF

CDR3 length: 14
J gene: TRBJ2-7
V gene: TRBV7-2
D gene: NA
CDR3 protein: CASSLGGQSYEQYF

CDR3 length: 15
J gene: TRBJ2-1
V gene: TRBV6-1
D gene: NA
CDR3 protein: CASSSRRGGYNEQFF

CDR3 length: 14
J gene: TRBJ2-5
V gene: TRBV29-1
D gene: NA
CDR3 protein: CSVEGSLSQETQYF

CDR3 length: 14
J gene: TRBJ2-3
V gene: TRBV19
D gene: NA
CDR3 protein: CASSTQWGTDTQYF

CDR3 length: 14
J gene: TRBJ2-7
V gene: TRBV5-1
D gene: TRBD2
CDR3 protein: CASSPTSASYEQYF

CDR3 length: 12
J gene: TRBJ1-1
V gene: TRBV5-6
D gene: NA
CDR3 protein: CASSLLNTEAFF

CDR3 length: 15
J gene: TRBJ2-7
V gene: TRBV4-2
D gene: NA
CDR3 protein: CASSQDLRQIYEQYF

CDR3 length: 12
J gene: TRBJ2-5
V gene: TRBV28
D gene: NA
CDR3 protein: CASSSGRETQYF